A selection of T cell receptor beta chains follows, all from one sample in a study of cytomegalovirus exposure and HLA in healthy donors. Sequenced by immunoSEQ multiplex PCR; TCRdb stores in-frame clones only, minus some. Reported are under 250,000 clones; the ten largest clones contain roughly 1.2%. The sample comprised PBMCs. The receptors stem from a girl aged 2-10 years in good health and CMV-seropositive. Each CDR3 is given with its conserved first and last residue. D genes are given only for firm matches.

TRBD1 TRBJ1-1 TRBV28 CASRPGGNTEAFF TGTGCCAGCAGGCCAGGGGGGAACACTGAAGCTTTCTTT
. TRBJ2-7 TRBV6-1 CASNLDKLVHEQYF TGTGCCAGCAATTTGGACAAACTCGTTCACGAGCAGTACTTC
. TRBJ2-7 TRBV7-2 CASSFQLAASEQYF TGTGCCAGCAGCTTCCAGCTAGCCGCCTCCGAGCAGTACTTC
TRBD1 TRBJ2-7 TRBV4-1 CASSQGRDSSYEQYF TGCGCCAGCAGCCAAGGACGGGACAGCTCCTACGAGCAGTACTTC
. TRBJ2-6 TRBV7-3 CASSLIGSGVAGANVLTF TGTGCCAGCAGCTTAATCGGCTCAGGGGTCGCTGGGGCCAACGTCCTGACTTTC
. TRBJ1-2 TRBV28 CASSLRGINYGYTF TGTGCCAGCAGTTTACGGGGAATTAACTATGGCTACACCTTC
. TRBJ2-7 TRBV2 CASSVGLSYEQYF TGTGCCAGCAGTGTTGGGCTTTCCTACGAGCAGTACTTC
TRBD2 TRBJ2-7 TRBV7-9 CASSPTSGRATSYEQYF TGTGCCAGCAGCCCAACTAGCGGACGAGCAACCTCCTACGAGCAGTACTTC
TRBD1 TRBJ2-7 TRBV7-9 CASSPGQGYEQYF TGTGCCAGCAGCCCGGGACAGGGGTACGAGCAGTACTTC
. TRBJ2-7 TRBV5-6 CASSLAGYYEQYF TGTGCCAGCAGCTTGGCAGGATACTACGAGCAGTACTTC
TRBD1 TRBJ1-5 TRBV7-6 CASSSGDRAGGEPQHF TGTGCCAGCAGCTCCGGAGACAGGGCCGGAGGGGAGCCCCAGCATTTT